This T cell receptor beta chain was obtained from a study of T cell responses to AZD1222 COVID-19 vaccine. This CDR3 is built from 13 residues. V was pared by 1 base and J by 7 bases, with 10 bases between. General study results and limits: Recipients of AZD1222 seropositive at baseline numbered only 5 to 7. There were repertoire samples only from the period after the peak T cell response. Clonal diversity was possibly underestimated, and the donors were mostly white British, with more females.

TCRdb's copy holds only in-frame clones and misses some; the assay was immunoSEQ multiplex PCR. Counted here are 98,000 or so clones, around 84% occurring once; the ten biggest clones make up 2.5% to 4%. Note on this clone: What it binds is not known.

This receptor was identified in an adult in good health. Source: peripheral blood, taken on day 0 of AZD1222 vaccination. J is TRBJ1-1 and V is TRBV12-3 or TRBV12-4; D is unresolved. CDR3 DNA sequence: TGTGCCAGCAGTTTAGGGGCAGGCCGTGAAGCTTTCTTT. Its protein product is CASSLGAGREAFF.